This entry lists 23 T cell receptor beta chains sequenced from one sample in a study of cytomegalovirus exposure and HLA in healthy donors. Sequencing used immunoSEQ multiplex PCR; TCRdb keeps in-frame clones, though not all of them. This sample has about 360,000 clones; 75% to 90% occur once, and the top ten carry roughly 0.83%. Sequenced sample: PBMCs. The receptors originated from a woman aged 18-30 years in good health and CMV-seronegative.

The chain links TRBV25-1 to TRBJ1-2; TRBD1 might be the D (6 bases). Looked up from germline, CDR1 is MGHDK and CDR2 is SYGVNS. Deletions cut 2 bases from V and 7 bases from J, with 11 bases between. This CDR3 has 13 residues. CDR3 bases: TGTGCCAGCAGTGAAGGGACATTCGGTGGCTACACCTTC. It specifies CASSEGTFGGYTF.

The CDR3 region has the DNA TGTGCCAGCAGCTTAGGGGGAACAGGAATGGATACGCAGTATTTT. The encoded protein is CASSLGGTGMDTQYF. This chain links TRBV7-6 with TRBJ2-3; D possibly corresponds to TRBD1 (5 bases). CDR1 and CDR2 (germline): SGHVS, FNYEAQ. V was trimmed by 1 base and J by 6 bases, leaving 14 bases between them. This CDR3 has 15 residues.

The chain uses TRBV6-5 and TRBJ1-1; D gene ambiguous. V shed 0 bases and J shed 7 bases, with 9 bases lying between them. CDR1 MNHEY and CDR2 SVGAGI come from the germline V gene. This CDR3 has 13 residues. The CDR3 protein is CASSYSAVDEAFF. DNA of the CDR3: TGTGCCAGCAGTTACTCGGCAGTTGATGAAGCTTTCTTT.

The chain links TRBV9 to TRBJ2-7, with TRBD2 identical over 9 bases. After removal of 3 bases from V and 2 bases from J, the junction contained 18 bases not matched to a gene. Germline CDR1 and CDR2: SGDLS and YYNGEE. The CDR3 totals 19 residues. The CDR3 nucleotides read TGTGCCAGCAGCGACCGACAGGTCATTGGTAGCGGGAGACCCTACGAGCAGTACTTC. Translated, it gives CASSDRQVIGSGRPYEQYF.

This clone was observed a handful of times. V gene TRBV20-1 combines with J gene TRBJ1-2; D call uncertain. This CDR3 contains 11 residues. Germline CDR1 is DFQATT and CDR2 is SNEGSKA (reference sequence). Trimming took 2 bases from V and 2 from J, leaving 3 bases between them. The CDR3 region has the DNA TGCAGTGCTAGAACAAACTATGGCTACACCTTC. It yields the protein CSARTNYGYTF.

V gene TRBV5-8 combines with J gene TRBJ1-2; TRBD1 aligns across 8 bases. The CDR3 has 14 amino acids. The V gene end was trimmed by 3 bases and the J gene end by 5 bases; junction bases not matched to a gene: 6. Germline V gene data show CDR1 as SGHTS and CDR2 as YDEGEE. The CDR3 nucleotides read TGTGCCAGCAGCTCGACAGGGGCTACATATGGCTACACCTTC. Protein sequence: CASSSTGATYGYTF.

The chain is built from TRBV5-1 and TRBJ2-6; possibly TRBD1 for D (6 bases). There are 18 residues in the CDR3. V dropped 6 bases and J dropped 5 bases, with 24 bases sitting between them. From germline, CDR1 is SGHRS and CDR2 YFSETQ. DNA of the CDR3: TGCGCCAGCATCGAATCCCCGGTGGGGGCAGGGAGGGCCAACGTCCTGACTTTC. Protein sequence: CASIESPVGAGRANVLTF. Full variable domain (outside the CDR3, taken from reference TRBV5-1 and TRBJ2-6): KAGVTQTPRYLIKTRGQQVTLSCSPISGHRSVSWYQQTPGQGLQFLFEYFSETQRNKGNFPGRFSGRQFSNSRSEMNVSTLELGDSALYLCASIESPVGAGRANVLTFGAGSRLTVL.

The chain employs TRBV11-1 and TRBJ2-3, with no clear D. Trimming took 1 base from V and 6 from J, leaving 8 bases between them. The length of the CDR3 is 13 residues. Germline lookup yields CDR1 SGHAT and CDR2 FQDESV (reference sequence). CDR3 in amino acids: CASSLEPLDTQYF. Here the CDR3 DNA reads TGTGCCAGCAGCTTAGAGCCTCTGGATACGCAGTATTTT.

In this sample, this clone turned up once. The V call is TRBV28, the J call TRBJ1-4, with 10 positions matching TRBD1. The ends lost 5 bases at V and 7 bases at J; junction bases unmatched: 7. The CDR3 runs 15 residues. Germline-derived CDR1 and CDR2 are MDHEN and SYDVKM. This CDR3 is CASSVRDRGAEKLFF. For the CDR3, the DNA is TGTGCCAGCAGTGTAAGGGACAGGGGAGCTGAAAAACTGTTTTTT.

The chain is built from TRBV28 and TRBJ2-5; 9 nucleotides line up with TRBD1. Germline values: CDR1 MDHEN, CDR2 SYDVKM. Trimming removed 6 bases from V and 4 bases from J; junction bases left unmatched: 9. The length of the CDR3 is 15 residues. The CDR3 DNA sequence: TGTGCCAGCAGATCTGGGACAGGGATTGGAGAGACCCAGTACTTC. Translating it yields CASRSGTGIGETQYF.

The chain carries TRBV28 and TRBJ2-1, with 14 bases aligning to TRBD2. V lost 11 bases and J lost 6; bases outside the gene matches: 6. The germline V gene encodes CDR1 MDHEN and CDR2 SYDVKM. The CDR3 covers 14 residues. The CDR3 coding sequence is TGTGCCTGGTGCGGACTAGCGGGGGGCAATGAGCAGTTCTTC. Its protein is CAWCGLAGGNEQFF.

The rearrangement links TRBV18 to TRBJ1-2; TRBD1 might be the D (6 bases). The CDR3 has 15 residues. The germline V gene encodes CDR1 KGHSH and CDR2 LQKENI. V lost 3 bases and J 3 bases, leaving 14 bases between the germline ends. In DNA form, the CDR3 reads TGTGCCAGCTCACCGACACAGGGTAACGACTATGGCTACACCTTC. Translating gives CASSPTQGNDYGYTF.

This clone has a handful of counts. The chain carries TRBV4-1 and TRBJ1-3; D not certain. CDR1 MGHRA and CDR2 YSYEKL come from the germline V gene. Trimming took off 4 bases at V and 4 bases at J, with 8 bases between the two ends. The length of the CDR3 is 13 residues. The CDR3 DNA reads TGCGCCAGCAGCCTAGAACGGGGAAACACCATATATTTT. Encoded protein: CASSLERGNTIYF.

Written as DNA, the CDR3 is TGTGCCAGCCCCTTCCAAGAGACCCAGTACTTC. Encoded protein: CASPFQETQYF. The J gene is TRBJ2-5, the V gene TRBV2; the D is unclear. V was pared by 8 bases and J by 1 base, with 5 bases between. Per the germline V gene, CDR1 is SNHLY and CDR2 is FYNNEI. This CDR3 has 11 residues.

The chain uses TRBV4-1 and TRBJ2-6, with TRBD1 as a possible D gene (6 bases). CDR1 MGHRA and CDR2 YSYEKL come from the germline V gene. V was cut by 1 base and J by 0 bases, with 10 bases left in between. The CDR3 has 17 residues. The CDR3 protein is CASSQGRGYSGANVLTF. In DNA form, the CDR3 reads TGCGCCAGCAGCCAAGGCAGGGGCTACTCTGGGGCCAACGTCCTGACTTTC.

The CDR3 sequence is CASSGAGVAKNIQYF. The CDR3 coding sequence is TGTGCCAGCAGCGGAGCGGGAGTGGCCAAAAACATTCAGTACTTC. The rearrangement links TRBV9 to TRBJ2-4; 8 bases line up with TRBD2. V lost 3 bases, J lost 1 base, and 3 bases stayed unmatched. The germline CDR1 and CDR2 sequences are SGDLS and YYNGEE. The CDR3 sequence is 15 residues long.

The chain links TRBV5-1 to TRBJ1-2; D might be TRBD1 (6 bases). The CDR3 consists of 12 residues. Between the trimmed V and J ends, which lost 2 bases and 7 bases, there was a span of 9 bases. Per germline, CDR1 SGHRS and CDR2 YFSETQ. CDR3 nucleotide sequence: TGCGCCAGCAGCTTTATAGGGGGTGGCTACACCTTC. Its protein product is CASSFIGGGYTF.

The table lists this clone with a count of one. The rearrangement joins TRBV18 to TRBJ2-7, with 7 bases that match TRBD1. There are 15 residues in the CDR3. Germline V gene sequence: CDR1 KGHSH, CDR2 LQKENI. The junction had 8 bases not matched to a gene; V was cut back by 0 bases and J by 6 bases. The CDR3 region has the DNA TGTGCCAGCTCACCACCGTACGGGACAGACCTCGAGCAGTACTTC. The encoded protein is CASSPPYGTDLEQYF.

This sequence joins TRBV5-1 and TRBJ1-2; D is undetermined. CDR1 SGHRS and CDR2 YFSETQ come from the germline V gene. This CDR3 contains 14 residues. Trimming left V 4 bases short and J 4 bases short, with 14 bases between. The CDR3 nucleotides read TGCGCCAGCAGCGCGGGCGGTGGGCTCTATGGCTACACCTTC. Residues: CASSAGGGLYGYTF.

The genes are TRBV4-1 and TRBJ1-2; D is possibly TRBD1 (6 bases). From germline, CDR1 is MGHRA and CDR2 YSYEKL. V lost 3 bases to trimming and J lost 6 bases, with 23 bases between them. The CDR3 has 17 amino acids. CDR3 nucleotides: TGCGCCAGCAGCCATCAATTTTACAGGGAGAGATCGGATGGCTACACCTTC. Its translation is CASSHQFYRERSDGYTF.

The chain joins TRBV18 to TRBJ2-1, with 7 bases matching TRBD2. Looked up from germline, CDR1 is KGHSH and CDR2 is LQKENI. Germline trimming cut 6 bases from V and 2 bases from J; bases unmatched to any gene: 7. The CDR3 has 15 amino acids. Here the CDR3 reads CASSLAGVAYNEQFF. Here the CDR3 DNA reads TGTGCCAGCTCCCTCGCGGGGGTAGCCTACAATGAGCAGTTCTTC.

The J gene is TRBJ2-7, the V gene TRBV4-2; possible D gene TRBD2, 5 bases. V gave up 0 bases and J gave up 7 bases, with 10 bases separating them. The length of the CDR3 is 13 residues. From germline, CDR1 is LGHNA and CDR2 YNFKEQ. The CDR3 DNA reads as TGTGCCAGCAGCCAAGACACCCCGGGAGAGCAGTACTTC. It translates to CASSQDTPGEQYF.

A few counts support this clone. The chain employs TRBV27 and TRBJ1-6; D not resolved. V lost 11 bases to trimming and J lost 5 bases, with 10 bases between them. The CDR3 spans 12 residues. Germline CDR1 MNHEY, CDR2 SMNVEV (reference sequence). CDR3 in DNA: TGTGCCGTCAGATCGCATAATTCACCCCTCCACTTT. Residues: CAVRSHNSPLHF.